This TCR beta chain was recorded in a study of regulatory T cells in long-lasting Graves disease. Study-wide points: Persistent cases favored TRBV28, TRBJ1-2 and TRBJ2-5.

This clonotype showed up many times. Its target is not known. This CDR3 has 14 residues. V dropped 7 bases and J dropped 2 bases, with 17 bases sitting between them. Germline V gene lookup returns CDR1 SQVTM and CDR2 ANQGSEA. In building TCR beta libraries, iRepertoire HTBI primers were used together with Arm-PCR of CDR3 regions. MiXCR was run by TCRdb on the multiplex PCR reads, yielding one entry per CDR3 protein. The sample carries about 540,000 distinct CDR3 sequences, about 14% recorded once. The time point denotes: newly diagnosed GD, antithyroid drugs for less than 3 months. Extracted RNA from PBMCs served as the source of the TCR library. The collection involved drawing approximately 9.9 milliliters of peripheral blood into EDTA tubes. The same data also went into a second study, on T cells in Graves' hyperthyroidism and ophthalmopathy. As that study records: Ophthalmopathy was told apart from stable hyperthyroidism by a 13 V-J model.

This receptor was taken from a man younger than 40 with Graves disease. The source material was peripheral blood mononuclear cells (PBMCs), sampled at new diagnosis, from a patient treated with antithyroid drugs. V is TRBV29-1 and J is TRBJ2-5; D assignment may be TRBD1 or TRBD2 (6 bases each). The CDR3 loop is CSALGGGRQETQYF. CDR3 coding DNA: TGCAGCGCTCTTGGAGGGGGACGGCAAGAGACCCAGTACTTC.